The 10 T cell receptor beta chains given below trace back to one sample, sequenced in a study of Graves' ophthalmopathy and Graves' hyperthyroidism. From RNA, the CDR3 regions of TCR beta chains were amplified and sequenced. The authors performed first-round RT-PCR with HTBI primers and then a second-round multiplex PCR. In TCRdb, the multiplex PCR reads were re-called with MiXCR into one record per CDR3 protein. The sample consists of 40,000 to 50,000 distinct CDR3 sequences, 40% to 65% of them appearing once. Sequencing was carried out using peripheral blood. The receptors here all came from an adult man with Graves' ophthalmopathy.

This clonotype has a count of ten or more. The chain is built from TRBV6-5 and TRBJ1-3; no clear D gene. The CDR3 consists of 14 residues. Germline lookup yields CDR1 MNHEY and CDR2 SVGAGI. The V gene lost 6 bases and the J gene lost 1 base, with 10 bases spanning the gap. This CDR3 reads CASSLRQSGNTIYF. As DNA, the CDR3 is TGTGCCAGCAGCCTTCGACAATCTGGAAACACCATATATTTT.

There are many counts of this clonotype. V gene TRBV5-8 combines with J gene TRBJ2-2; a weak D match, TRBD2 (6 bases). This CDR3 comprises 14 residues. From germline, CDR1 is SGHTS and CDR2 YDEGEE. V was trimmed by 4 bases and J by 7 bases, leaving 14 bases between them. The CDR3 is CASSGTRRGGELFF. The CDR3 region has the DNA TGTGCCAGCAGCGGGACTCGCAGAGGCGGGGAGCTGTTTTTT.

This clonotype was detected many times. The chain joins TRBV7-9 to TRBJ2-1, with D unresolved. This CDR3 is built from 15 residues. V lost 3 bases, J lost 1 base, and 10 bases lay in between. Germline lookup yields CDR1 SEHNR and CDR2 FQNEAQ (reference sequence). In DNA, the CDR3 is TGTGCCAGCAGCTTGACATACAGTTCCTACAATGAGCAGTTCTTC. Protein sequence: CASSLTYSSYNEQFF.

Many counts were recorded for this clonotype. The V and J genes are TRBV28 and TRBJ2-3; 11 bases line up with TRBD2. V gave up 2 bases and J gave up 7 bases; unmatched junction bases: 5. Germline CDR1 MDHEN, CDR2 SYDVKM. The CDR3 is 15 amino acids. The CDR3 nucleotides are TGTGCCAGCAGTTTAGGGCTAGCGGGAGGTTATACGCAGTATTTT. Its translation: CASSLGLAGGYTQYF.

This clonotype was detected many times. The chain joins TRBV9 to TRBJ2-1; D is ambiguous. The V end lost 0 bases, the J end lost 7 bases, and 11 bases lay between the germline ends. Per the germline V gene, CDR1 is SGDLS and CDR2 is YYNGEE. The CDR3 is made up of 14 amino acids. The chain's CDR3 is CASSVGYLTNEQFF. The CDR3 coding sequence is TGTGCCAGCAGCGTAGGGTACCTTACAAATGAGCAGTTCTTC.

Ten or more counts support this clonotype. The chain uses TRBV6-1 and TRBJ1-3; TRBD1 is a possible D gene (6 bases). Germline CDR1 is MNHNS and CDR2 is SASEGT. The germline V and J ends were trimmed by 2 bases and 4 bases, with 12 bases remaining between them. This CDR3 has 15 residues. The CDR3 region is CASSEQQGPGNTIYF. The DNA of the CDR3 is TGTGCCAGCAGTGAACAGCAGGGGCCCGGAAACACCATATATTTT.

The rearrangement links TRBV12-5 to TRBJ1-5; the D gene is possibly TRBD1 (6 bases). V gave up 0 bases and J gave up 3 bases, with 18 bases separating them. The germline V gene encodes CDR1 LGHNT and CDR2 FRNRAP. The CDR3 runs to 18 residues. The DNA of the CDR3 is TGTGCTAGTGGTTTGGTATGCCCGGGGGGGCCTCCCAATCAGCCCCAGCATTTT. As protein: CASGLVCPGGPPNQPQHF.

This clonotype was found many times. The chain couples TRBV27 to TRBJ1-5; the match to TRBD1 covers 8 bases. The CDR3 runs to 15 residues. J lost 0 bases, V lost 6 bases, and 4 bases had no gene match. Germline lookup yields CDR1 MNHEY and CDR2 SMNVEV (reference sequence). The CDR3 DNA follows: TGTGCCAGCAGCAGACAGGGGACTAGCAATCAGCCCCAGCATTTT. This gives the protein CASSRQGTSNQPQHF.

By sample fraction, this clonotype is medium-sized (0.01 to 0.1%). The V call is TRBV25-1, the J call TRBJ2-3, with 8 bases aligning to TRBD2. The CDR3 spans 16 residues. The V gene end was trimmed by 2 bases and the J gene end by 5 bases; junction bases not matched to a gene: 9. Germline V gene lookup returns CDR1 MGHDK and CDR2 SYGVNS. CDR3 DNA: TGTGCCAGCAGTGAAGGGCGGGGGGCCGCTATAGATACGCAGTATTTT. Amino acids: CASSEGRGAAIDTQYF.

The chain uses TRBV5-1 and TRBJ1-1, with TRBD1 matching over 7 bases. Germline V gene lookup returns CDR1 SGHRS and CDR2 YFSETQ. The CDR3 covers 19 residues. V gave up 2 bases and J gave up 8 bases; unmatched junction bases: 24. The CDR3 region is CASSLSFRGTYEQLPEAFF. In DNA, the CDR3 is TGCGCCAGCAGCTTAAGTTTCAGGGGGACCTACGAGCAGCTACCCGAAGCTTTCTTT. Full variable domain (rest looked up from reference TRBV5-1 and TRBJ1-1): KAGVTQTPRYLIKTRGQQVTLSCSPISGHRSVSWYQQTPGQGLQFLFEYFSETQRNKGNFPGRFSGRQFSNSRSEMNVSTLELGDSALYLCASSLSFRGTYEQLPEAFFGQGTRLTVV.